These T cell receptor beta chains were read from a single sample in a study of radiation and T cells in renal cell carcinoma. Method: immunoSEQ multiplex PCR; TCRdb's copy keeps in-frame clones and lacks some. The sample has tens of thousands of clones, 85% seen once. This material consisted of blood, taken from a patient whose treatment included radiotherapy and nephrectomy. The receptor source for this set is a man aged 45-65 years with renal cell carcinoma. Both conserved end residues are part of each CDR3. D genes are given only for firm matches. Clone size, where shown, is once, few, many, or a class for clones that have expanded.

. | TRBJ1-1 | TRBV30 | TRBD1 | TGTGCCTGGAGCGCGGACAGGGGGGCTGAAGCTTTCTTT | CAWSADRGAEAFF
once | TRBJ1-6 | TRBV14 | . | TGTGCCAGCAGCCAAGTTTGGGGGGGACCCGGTGGCTCACCCCTCCACTTT | CASSQVWGGPGGSPLHF
. | TRBJ1-1 | TRBV28 | . | TGTGCCAGCAGTCTAATGACAGGTAGGGGCACTGAAGCTTTCTTT | CASSLMTGRGTEAFF
. | TRBJ1-5 | TRBV7-2 | . | TGTGCCAGCAGCTTACAGCCCGATCAGCCCCAGCATTTT | CASSLQPDQPQHF
. | TRBJ2-5 | TRBV14 | . | TGTGCCAGCAGCCGACAAGTCCAAGAGACCCAGTACTTC | CASSRQVQETQYF
. | TRBJ2-1 | TRBV7-9 | . | TGTGCCAGCAGTAATAGTGTGTACAATGAGCAGTTCTTC | CASSNSVYNEQFF
. | TRBJ2-6 | TRBV7-2 | TRBD1 | TGTGCCAGCAGCTATGGGGACAGTAGCTCTGGGGCCAACGTCCTGACTTTC | CASSYGDSSSGANVLTF
. | TRBJ1-5 | TRBV28 | . | TGTGCCAGCAGTCGGAGGGGGTTCGGCAATCAGCCCCAGCATTTT | CASSRRGFGNQPQHF
. | TRBJ1-3 | TRBV7-9 | . | TGTGCCAGCAACCCGAGCGGGGGCAGCTCTGGAAACACCATATATTTT | CASNPSGGSSGNTIYF
. | TRBJ2-7 | TRBV6-5 | TRBD2 | TGTGCCAGCAGGGGACTAGCGGGGGGCTACGAGCAGTACTTC | CASRGLAGGYEQYF
. | TRBJ1-5 | TRBV2 | . | TGTGCCAGCAGTGGGGAGGGTACGAGGCCCCAGCATTTT | CASSGEGTRPQHF
. | TRBJ2-1 | TRBV6-1 | TRBD2 | TGTGCCAGCATTTCGGGAGGGAGTCTGAATGAGCAGTTCTTC | CASISGGSLNEQFF
few | TRBJ1-1 | TRBV10-2 | . | TGCGCCAGCAGTGATATCCGGAACACTGAAGCTTTCTTT | CASSDIRNTEAFF
few | TRBJ2-7 | TRBV30 | . | TGTGCCTGGAGTGCACAGAGACTTTACGAGCAGTACTTC | CAWSAQRLYEQYF
. | TRBJ1-2 | TRBV6-5 | TRBD1 | TGTGCCAGCAGTAAAACAGGGGGCGACGGCTACACCTTC | CASSKTGGDGYTF
. | TRBJ2-1 | TRBV9 | . | TGTGCCAGCAGCGTGGACAGCCGGGGTTACAATGAGCAGTTCTTC | CASSVDSRGYNEQFF
. | TRBJ2-5 | TRBV11-3 | TRBD1 | TGTGCCAGCAGCTTGGGTGGACAGGGAGGAAGTCAAGAGACCCAGTACTTC | CASSLGGQGGSQETQYF
. | TRBJ2-3 | TRBV4-1 | . | TGCGCCAGCAGCCTCGGGGGCAGTCAGGTATTAGATACGCAGTATTTT | CASSLGGSQVLDTQYF
. | TRBJ1-5 | TRBV5-4 | TRBD1 | TGTGCCAGCAGCTCATCTCCGGGACAGAGGGCCCAGCCCCAGCATTTT | CASSSSPGQRAQPQHF
. | TRBJ2-1 | TRBV7-6 | TRBD2 | TGTGCCAGCAGTGTACTAGCGGGAGTAGGGGAGCAGTTCTTC | CASSVLAGVGEQFF
once | TRBJ2-7 | TRBV7-8 | . | TGTGCCAGCAGCCAAGGGACACAAATCTACGAGCAGTACTTC | CASSQGTQIYEQYF
. | TRBJ1-5 | TRBV4-2 | . | TGTGCCAGCAGCCAAGGGTTAGACCAGCCCCAGCATTTT | CASSQGLDQPQHF
. | TRBJ2-3 | TRBV19 | . | TGTGCCAGTCTGGGGAGCACAGATACGCAGTATTTT | CASLGSTDTQYF
few | TRBJ2-7 | TRBV4-2 | . | TGTGCCAGCAGCCTCTCTTACATTTCCTCCTACGAGCAGTACTTC | CASSLSYISSYEQYF
. | TRBJ2-7 | TRBV6-1 | TRBD2 | TGTGCCAGCAGTGGACTAGCGGGAGTATACGAGCAGTACTTC | CASSGLAGVYEQYF
. | TRBJ2-5 | TRBV9 | . | TGTGCCAGCAGCCCATTGGGGTCCGGGGGAGTTCAAGAGACCCAGTACTTC | CASSPLGSGGVQETQYF
. | TRBJ2-7 | TRBV5-4 | TRBD2 | TGTGCCAGCAGCTTCGCGCTCGGGGCGGGAGGACCAACGTTCTACGAGCAGTACTTC | CASSFALGAGGPTFYEQYF
. | TRBJ2-7 | TRBV6-5 | . | TGTGCCACTACCCAAGGCGGAGCGAGGGGTTACGAGCAGTACTTC | CATTQGGARGYEQYF
. | TRBJ1-4 | TRBV7-9 | . | TGTGCCAGCAGCTTCAAGGACGGTAATGAAAAACTGTTTTTT | CASSFKDGNEKLFF
. | TRBJ1-5 | TRBV4-2 | . | TGTGCCAGCAGCCAAGAATCCCGGTGGGGGGGCAATCAGCCCCAGCATTTT | CASSQESRWGGNQPQHF
once | TRBJ2-7 | TRBV2 | . | TGTGCCAGTGTTACAGGTCTCTCCTACGAGCAGTACTTC | CASVTGLSYEQYF
few | TRBJ2-1 | TRBV5-1 | . | TGCGCCAGCAGCTCGGACGGAGTATTTGGCAATGAGCAGTTCTTC | CASSSDGVFGNEQFF
. | TRBJ2-7 | TRBV18 | TRBD2 | TGTGCCAGCTCCCAAGGGAGGGATAGCTACGAGCAGTACTTC | CASSQGRDSYEQYF
few | TRBJ2-2 | TRBV19 | . | TGTGCCAGTAGTATAGGACATACTGGCGCCGGGGAGCTGTTTTTT | CASSIGHTGAGELFF
. | TRBJ2-4 | TRBV7-9 | . | TGTGCCAGCAGCTTAGTGACCGGGGTGGGACAGTACTTC | CASSLVTGVGQYF
. | TRBJ1-1 | TRBV19 | . | TGTGCCAGTAACCTAAGGCTGGGGCCAATGAACACTGAAGCTTTCTTT | CASNLRLGPMNTEAFF
. | TRBJ1-2 | TRBV27 | . | TGTGCCAGCAGTTTATCGTCAGGTCGGTTCTATGGCTACACCTTC | CASSLSSGRFYGYTF
. | TRBJ2-2 | TRBV6-5 | TRBD1 | TGTGCCAGTTGGACAGGCTTGACCGGGGAGCTGTTTTTT | CASWTGLTGELFF
. | TRBJ2-1 | TRBV11-2 | TRBD2 | TGTGCCAGCAGCTTAGTCGGGACTAGCGGGAGCCATGAGCAGTTCTTC | CASSLVGTSGSHEQFF
. | TRBJ2-1 | TRBV11-2 | . | TGTGCCAGCGGGGCCTACAATGAGCAGTTCTTC | CASGAYNEQFF
few | TRBJ2-7 | TRBV10-3 | . | TGTGCCATCAGTGAAAAGGTCTACGAGCAGTACTTC | CAISEKVYEQYF
. | TRBJ2-7 | TRBV19 | . | TGTGCCAGTAGTATAGCTCGGGGATACGAGCAGTACTTC | CASSIARGYEQYF
. | TRBJ2-1 | TRBV2 | . | TGTGCCAGCAGTGAATGGTATTACCAGTTCTTC | CASSEWYYQFF
. | TRBJ1-6 | TRBV30 | . | TGTGCCTGGAGCGGTCAGGACCCCTCCTATAATTCACCCCTCCACTTT | CAWSGQDPSYNSPLHF
. | TRBJ2-3 | TRBV5-4 | TRBD2 | TGTGCCAGCACGACAGGAGGGCGGGGGGGGACGCAGTATTTT | CASTTGGRGGTQYF
. | TRBJ2-5 | TRBV28 | TRBD2 | TGTGCCAGCAGTTTGACGGCGGGAGGTGGGGAGACCCAGTACTTC | CASSLTAGGGETQYF